This entry describes one T cell receptor (beta chain). A single record per CDR3 protein comes from TCRdb applying MiXCR to the 5' RACE reads. The data show 190,000 or so distinct CDR3 sequences, 20% to 25% seen once. This entry is derived from a study of T-cell memory formation after mild COVID-19. With 0 bases clipped from V and 5 bases from J, the junction kept 7 bases outside the gene matches. Germline V gene lookup returns CDR1 MDHEN and CDR2 SYDVKM. CDR3 length: 18 amino acids. The chain joins TRBV28 to TRBJ2-7, with 16 nucleotides matching TRBD2. Sequencing used PBMCs or a T cell subset sorted from them (not recorded which). This clonotype was obtained from an adult woman who had mild COVID-19 (a few samples of this study predate the infection). Cell type and time point are not known. DNA of the CDR3: TGTGCCAGCAGTTTATGGGGACTAGCGGGAGGGCCACCCAACGAGCAGTACTTC. This codes for CASSLWGLAGGPPNEQYF.